The T cell receptor beta chain described here comes from a study of response to subunit inactivated influenza vaccine (dated by TCRdb to 2016 to 2019). For the study in its entirety: Deep quantitative profiling of the T cell receptor repertoire was used in the study to follow responses to a trivalent subunit inactivated influenza vaccine. What the authors observed across the whole study: According to the authors, only a limited number of new T cells may be recruited by each seasonal influenza vaccination.

The library was built by means of RT-PCR. The reads were generated on an Illumina HiSeq 2500. TCRdb reworked the public reads: Q25 trimming with fastp, MiXCR clone assembly, productive beta chains retained. Each CDR3 protein appears once, grouped with its most common genes and DNA. The sample table lists around 850,000 distinct CDR3 sequences, under 20% of them with a count of one. The top ten clonotypes cover roughly 11% of the sample. CDR1 and CDR2 were assigned from the germline V gene as MNHNS and SASEGT. The CDR3 sequence holds 13 residues, the cysteine and phenylalanine included. The DNA shown is the 39-base CDR3, in frame from base 1. Unmatched junction bases come to 5, with V trimmed by 9 bases and J by 3 bases. This clonotype has more than one count but fewer than ten. Its antigen is unknown. One base away there is no much larger clone; base qualities are not given.

The clonotype comes from a middle-aged man who received an inactivated influenza vaccine. Donor details come from another sample of the same person, matched by shared clones. The sample here was PBMCs from blood, taken roughly 5 days after vaccination. The sequence joins TRBV6-1 to TRBJ1-1; 9 bases in between match TRBD1. CDR3 loop: CASRDRVDTEAFF. The DNA reads as follows: TGTGCCAGTCGGGACAGGGTTGACACTGAAGCTTTCTTT.